Each of the 20 T cell receptor beta chains below was sequenced from the same sample in a study of long-term antiretroviral therapy in people with HIV (dated by TCRdb to between 2022 and 2023). The immunoSEQ hsTCRB v3.0 assay was used at survey level resolution for TRB variable region sequencing. Here the immuneACCESS table is served through TCRdb, limited to in-frame sequences with V and J called. Missing clones are a known gap in these copies; in checked studies unresolved V genes cover under half, and the rest lacks a known reason. This sample has about 24,000 clones in its table, and 87% of those were observed once. The ten top clones hold about 9% of the sample. The source was unsorted PBMCs, collected 1.8 years before starting antiretroviral therapy. Receptors were obtained from a man in his fifties or sixties with HIV.

The rearrangement links TRBV19 to TRBJ2-3; 7 positions agree with TRBD2. Germline V gene sequence: CDR1 LNHDA, CDR2 SQIVND (reference sequence). Unmatched junction bases numbered 9, after V lost 4 bases and J lost 2 bases. The CDR3 covers 16 residues. The CDR3 region has the DNA TGTGCCAGTAGTACCCCATTGGGGGGGTCCACAGATACGCAGTATTTT. It specifies CASSTPLGGSTDTQYF.

The V call is TRBV28, the J call TRBJ2-7, with unresolved D. Germline-derived CDR1 and CDR2 are MDHEN and SYDVKM. The V end lost 5 bases, the J end lost 5 bases, and 13 bases lay between the germline ends. There are 13 residues in the CDR3. CDR3 in amino acids: CASSTPMFDEQYF. The CDR3, as DNA: TGTGCCAGCAGTACCCCGATGTTCGACGAGCAGTACTTC.

The gene calls are TRBV18 and TRBJ1-5; TRBD1 is a possible D gene (5 bases). The ends were cut back, 3 bases at V and 4 bases at J, with 13 bases in the middle. The germline gives CDR1 KGHSH, CDR2 LQKENI. The CDR3 sequence is 15 residues long. CDR3 nucleotides: TGTGCCAGCTCACCCCGGGACGGACTTAATCAGCCCCAGCATTTT. This translates into CASSPRDGLNQPQHF. The whole variable domain, filled in from reference TRBV18 and TRBJ1-5, reads NAGVMQNPRHLVRRRGQEARLRCSPMKGHSHVYWYRQLPEEGLKFMVYLQKENIIDESGMPKERFSAEFPKEGPSILRIQQVVRGDSAAYFCASSPRDGLNQPQHFGDGTRLSIL.

This clone has a handful of counts. V gene TRBV5-5 combines with J gene TRBJ2-7; 9 bases line up with TRBD1. With V trimmed by 1 base and J by 3 bases, 2 bases remained unmatched. Germline CDR1 SGHKS, CDR2 YYEKEE (reference sequence). The CDR3 is 14 residues long. The CDR3 here is CASSLWDRDYEQYF. Here the CDR3 DNA reads TGTGCCAGCAGCTTGTGGGACAGGGACTACGAGCAGTACTTC.

This clone appeared once. The V call is TRBV2, the J call TRBJ2-7; D gene ambiguous. V was shortened by 1 base and J by 2 bases, with 9 bases between the two germline ends. Germline V gives CDR1 SNHLY, CDR2 FYNNEI. The CDR3 spans 14 residues. The CDR3 nucleotides read TGTGCCAGCAGTGAAGATGTCAGAGCCTACGAGCAGTACTTC. Encoded protein: CASSEDVRAYEQYF. The full variable domain, completed using reference TRBV2 and TRBJ2-7, is EPEVTQTPSHQVTQMGQEVILRCVPISNHLYFYWYRQILGQKVEFLVSFYNNEISEKSEIFDDQFSVERPDGSNFTLKIRSTKLEDSAMYFCASSEDVRAYEQYFGPGTRLTVT.

V and J are TRBV5-1 and TRBJ2-5; 9 bases map to TRBD2. Germline V CDR1 and CDR2: SGHRS, YFSETQ. This CDR3 has 17 residues. With V trimmed by 4 bases and J by 1 base, 11 bases remained unmatched. Here the CDR3 reads CASSPLTSGQGQETQYF. CDR3 DNA sequence: TGCGCCAGCAGCCCGCTGACTAGCGGCCAAGGCCAAGAGACCCAGTACTTC.

In this sample, this clone turned up once. The genes are TRBV5-1 and TRBJ1-2; 8 nucleotides agree with TRBD1. The CDR3 sequence is 15 residues long. The germline gives CDR1 SGHRS, CDR2 YFSETQ. Trimming cost V 0 bases and J 4 bases; bases outside gene matches: 5. CDR3 in DNA: TGCGCCAGCAGCTTGGCCCTGGGACAGGTCTATGGCTACACCTTC. Protein: CASSLALGQVYGYTF.

The rearrangement joins TRBV5-1 to TRBJ2-2; TRBD2 might be the D (6 bases). The CDR3 runs 14 residues. With 4 bases removed from V and 4 bases from J, the gap between germline ends came to 11 bases. Looked up from germline, CDR1 is SGHRS and CDR2 is YFSETQ. The CDR3 here is CASSPGVLTGELFF. In nucleotides, the CDR3 is TGCGCCAGCAGCCCGGGGGTTCTCACCGGGGAGCTGTTTTTT.

This clone was seen a handful of times. The chain links TRBV28 to TRBJ1-1; D call uncertain. Trimming left V 3 bases short and J 4 bases short, with 6 bases between. This CDR3 contains 12 residues. Germline loops: CDR1 MDHEN, CDR2 SYDVKM. Here the CDR3 DNA reads TGTGCCAGCAGTTTTTTTAGCACTGAAGCTTTCTTT. Translation: CASSFFSTEAFF.

In nucleotides, the CDR3 is TGTGCCAGTAGTAACACAGGGGGCGCGGATGGCTACACCTTC. Translating gives CASSNTGGADGYTF. The rearrangement joins TRBV19 to TRBJ1-2; TRBD1 matches at 9 bases. CDR3 size: 14 residues. Germline assignment: CDR1 LNHDA and CDR2 SQIVND (reference sequence). V lost 4 bases and J lost 6; bases outside the gene matches: 6.

By proportion, this clone is large. The chain couples TRBV11-3 to TRBJ2-1, with a weak D call TRBD1 (6 bases). V lost 5 bases, J lost 6 bases, and 11 bases lay in between. This CDR3 spans 13 amino acids. Germline CDR1 is SGHNT and CDR2 is YENEEA. The CDR3 sequence: CASSPTGLNEQFF. CDR3 nucleotides: TGTGCCAGCAGCCCGACAGGACTCAATGAGCAGTTCTTC.

The chain is built from TRBV30 and TRBJ2-3; D is unresolved. The CDR3 extends over 14 amino acids. Looked up from germline, CDR1 is GTSNPN and CDR2 is SVGIG (reference sequence). V shed 1 base and J shed 4 bases, with 12 bases lying between them. The CDR3 is CAWSGGIRADTQYF. CDR3 in DNA: TGTGCCTGGAGTGGTGGGATACGGGCAGATACGCAGTATTTT. Based on the CDR3 plus reference TRBV30 and TRBJ2-3, the full variable domain is SQTIHQWPATLVQPVGSPLSLECTVEGTSNPNLYWYRQAAGRGLQLLFYSVGIGQISSEVPQNLSASRPQDRQFILSSKKLLLSDSGFYLCAWSGGIRADTQYFGPGTRLTVL.

CDR3 residues: CASSWTGGAFERELFF. CDR3 bases: TGCGCCAGCAGCTGGACAGGGGGCGCGTTTGAAAGGGAGCTGTTTTTT. The chain couples TRBV5-1 to TRBJ2-2, with TRBD1 identical over 11 bases. The CDR3 consists of 16 residues. Losses at the gene ends were 3 bases for V and 9 bases for J; bases not matched to a gene: 10. Germline V CDR1 and CDR2: SGHRS, YFSETQ.

This clone was detected once. The chain has TRBV6-1 and TRBJ2-7; D gene uncertain. The CDR3 has 12 amino acids. Trimming took 7 bases from V and 4 from J, leaving 11 bases between them. CDR1 MNHNS and CDR2 SASEGT come from the germline V gene. CDR3 sequence reads: CASTRGRYEQYF. CDR3 nucleotides: TGTGCCAGCACCCGTGGACGGTACGAGCAGTACTTC.

The rearrangement links TRBV27 to TRBJ1-1; D is uncertain. CDR1 MNHEY and CDR2 SMNVEV come from the germline V gene (reference sequence). V was cut by 2 bases and J by 6 bases, with 10 bases left in between. This CDR3 has 13 amino acids. CDR3 bases: TGTGCCAGCAGTTTACAGTCAGAGGCTGAAGCTTTCTTT. It encodes CASSLQSEAEAFF.

This chain connects TRBV19 to TRBJ1-5, with a weak D call TRBD1 (5 bases). Germline assignment: CDR1 LNHDA and CDR2 SQIVND (reference sequence). CDR3 size: 14 residues. The V and J ends lost 3 bases and 4 bases respectively, with 10 bases between them. The CDR3 sequence is CASSIGTGNQPQHF. The CDR3 region has the DNA TGTGCCAGTAGTATTGGTACAGGAAATCAGCCCCAGCATTTT.

The chain uses TRBV6-6 and TRBJ1-1, with D uncertain. The CDR3 totals 14 residues. Per germline, CDR1 MNHNY and CDR2 SVGAGI (reference sequence). The V end lost 5 bases, the J end lost 0 bases, and 10 bases lay between the germline ends. The chain's CDR3 is CASSHMEVNTEAFF. The CDR3 DNA follows: TGTGCCAGCAGTCACATGGAGGTGAACACTGAAGCTTTCTTT.

There are a few counts of this clone. This chain connects TRBV2 to TRBJ2-7; the D is unclear. Trimming pared 8 bases from V and 2 bases from J, leaving 10 bases between. The CDR3 runs 12 residues. In germline, CDR1 is SNHLY, CDR2 FYNNEI. Here the CDR3 reads CASQVPPYEQYF. The CDR3 DNA sequence: TGTGCCAGCCAGGTACCCCCCTACGAGCAGTACTTC.

The chain has TRBV2 and TRBJ2-7; no clear D gene. The CDR3 has 12 residues. CDR1 and CDR2 from the germline V gene are SNHLY and FYNNEI. The V and J ends lost 4 bases and 2 bases respectively, with 6 bases between them. This CDR3 is CASSARPYEQYF. The CDR3 DNA follows: TGTGCCAGCAGTGCCAGGCCCTACGAGCAGTACTTC.

In this sample, this clone turned up once. V is TRBV12-5 and J is TRBJ2-3, with 13 nucleotides matching TRBD2. The CDR3 runs to 18 residues. Germline loops: CDR1 LGHNT, CDR2 FRNRAP. Germline trimming cut 0 bases from V and 3 bases from J; bases unmatched to any gene: 6. This CDR3 is CASGLVLSTSGRTDTQYF. The CDR3 DNA sequence: TGTGCTAGTGGTTTGGTACTATCGACTAGCGGGAGGACAGATACGCAGTATTTT.